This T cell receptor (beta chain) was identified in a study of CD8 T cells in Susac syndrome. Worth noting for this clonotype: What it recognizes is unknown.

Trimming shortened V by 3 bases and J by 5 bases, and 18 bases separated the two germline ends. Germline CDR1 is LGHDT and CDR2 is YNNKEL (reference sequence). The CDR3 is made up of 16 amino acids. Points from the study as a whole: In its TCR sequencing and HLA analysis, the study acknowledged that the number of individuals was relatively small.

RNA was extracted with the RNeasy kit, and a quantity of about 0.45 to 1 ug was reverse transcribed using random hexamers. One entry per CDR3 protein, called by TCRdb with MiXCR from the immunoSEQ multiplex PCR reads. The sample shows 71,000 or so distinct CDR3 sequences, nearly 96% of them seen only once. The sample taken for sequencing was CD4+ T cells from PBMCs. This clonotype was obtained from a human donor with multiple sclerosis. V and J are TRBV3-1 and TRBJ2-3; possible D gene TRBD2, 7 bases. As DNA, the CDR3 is TGTGCCAGCAGCCAGGCCCGGAGGGGGGGCCTAGATACGCAGTATTTT. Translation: CASSQARRGGLDTQYF.